This TCR beta chain was retrieved from a study of cytomegalovirus exposure and HLA in healthy donors. Study outcomes and limitations: In an earlier analysis, productive rearrangement rates for most beta V segments clustered near 87% or 30%.

A remark on this clone: Its antigen remains unknown.

The CDR3 runs to 15 residues. J gave up 2 bases and V 5 bases, and 6 bases lay outside the gene matches. Germline-derived CDR1 and CDR2 are SGHTA and FQGNSA. In the PCR, 60 Vbeta and 13 Jbeta primers were used. Assay used: immunoSEQ multiplex PCR; TCRdb lists only in-frame clones, some missing. Found here are about 160,000 clones, approximately 79% of them singletons; the top ten hold about 1%. V gene TRBV7-2 combines with J gene TRBJ2-5; 9 bases agree with TRBD2. The TCR sequence derives from a woman in her 50s in good health and CMV-seropositive. The sample consisted of PBMCs. The DNA for the CDR3 is TGTGCCAGCAGCGGCGCGGGGGGGATTCAAGAGACCCAGTACTTC. Its translation: CASSGAGGIQETQYF. The full variable domain, in which reference TRBV7-2 and TRBJ2-5 provide the parts outside the CDR3, is GAGVSQSPSNKVTEKGKDVELRCDPISGHTALYWYRQSLGQGLEFLIYFQGNSAPDKSGLPSDRFSAERTGGSVSTLTIQRTQQEDSAVYLCASSGAGGIQETQYFGPGTRLLVL.